This T cell receptor beta chain originates from a study of regulatory T cells in long-lasting Graves disease. Overall study results and limits: Patients whose Graves' disease persisted exhibited lower TCR diversity than those newly diagnosed. The small sample size may have reduced accuracy. Repertoires from persistent disease leaned toward TRBV28, TRBJ1-2 and TRBJ2-5.

Note on this clonotype: What it binds is unknown.

The TCR beta library used iRepertoire HTBI primers with Arm-PCR amplification of CDR3. TCRdb independently ran MiXCR on the multiplex PCR reads; one entry per CDR3 protein. The sample yields approximately 470,000 distinct CDR3 sequences, about 20% seen once. With 1 base clipped from V and 10 bases from J, the junction kept 0 bases outside the gene matches. This CDR3 is built from 12 residues. Germline CDR1 and CDR2: LGHNA and YSLEER. Specified time point: persistent/refractory GD, antithyroid drugs over 5 years with positive TRAb. There was RNA extracted from PBMCs, and the TCR library was made from it. As collected, the peripheral blood samples measured approximately 10 milliliters each and went into EDTA tubes.

The V gene is TRBV4-3, the J gene TRBJ1-2, with 10 bases matching TRBD1. The sequencing used peripheral blood mononuclear cells (PBMCs), collected when the disease was refractory, from a patient treated with antithyroid drugs. This sequence was found in a female donor with Graves disease. The CDR3 spells CASSQGQGAYTF. The CDR3, as DNA: TGCGCCAGCAGCCAAGGACAGGGGGCCTACACCTTC.